This T cell receptor (beta chain) was sequenced in a study of CXCR3 chemokines and chemotherapy response in bladder cancer (dated by TCRdb to between 2020 and 2023). Notes on the research overall: The study set out to examine whether the activity of the CXCR3 chemokine system within tumors predicted response to chemotherapy in human bladder cancer.

The library relied on PCR. Sequencing used an Illumina HiSeq 2500. The raw public data were reprocessed by TCRdb itself: fastp quality trimming at Q25, MiXCR clonotype calling, in-frame beta chains only. Each CDR3 protein gets just one entry, which takes the most common genes and DNA from the rows behind it. This sample is represented by approximately 2,300 distinct CDR3 sequences; 6.5% to 9% of them were singletons. Together, the top ten hold about 34% of the sample. This clonotype was seen ten or more times. Its antigen target is currently unknown. Base qualities are missing; no much larger clone stands one base away. Measured from the cysteine to the phenylalanine, the CDR3 is 14 residues long. Of the read, only the CDR3 DNA is kept; its 42 bases are in frame from base 1. Based on the germline V gene, the CDR1 and CDR2 sequences are SGHDT and YYEEEE. Trimming removed 7 bases from V and 2 bases from J, leaving 13 bases between the germline ends.

The receptor's source is a human donor with bladder cancer that responded to neoadjuvant chemotherapy. The receptor chain draws on TRBV5-6 and TRBJ2-1, with the D gene tentatively TRBD1 or TRBD2, based on 5 matching bases in each. The specimen was obtained from a patient whose treatment included neoadjuvant chemotherapy. The CDR3 protein is CASQRGVTYNEQFF. The nucleotide sequence is given as TGTGCCAGCCAGCGAGGGGTTACCTACAATGAGCAGTTCTTC. Supplemented by the reference TRBV5-6 and TRBJ2-1 proteins around the CDR3, the complete variable domain is DAGVTQSPTHLIKTRGQQVTLRCSPKSGHDTVSWYQQALGQGPQFIFQYYEEEERQRGNFPDRFSGHQFPNYSSELNVNALLLGDSALYLCASQRGVTYNEQFFGPGTRLTVL.